These 20 T cell receptor beta chains were all obtained from the same sample, sequenced in a study of blood T cell repertoires in COVID-19. Measured with immunoSEQ multiplex PCR; TCRdb has only the in-frame clones, and not every one. The table has around 60,000 clones, 60% to 85% seen once. The sequencing sample was made of peripheral blood. Receptor source: a man between 25 and 39 years old with COVID-19, enrolled during active disease.

The rearrangement links TRBV2 to TRBJ2-1, with TRBD2 identical over 13 bases. Germline V gene lookup returns CDR1 SNHLY and CDR2 FYNNEI. V shed 4 bases and J 0 bases; nucleotides not matched to a gene: 0. This CDR3 has 16 residues. CDR3 bases: TGTGCCAGCAGTGGGACTAGCGGGAGCTCCTACAATGAGCAGTTCTTC. It is translated as CASSGTSGSSYNEQFF.

The rearrangement links TRBV27 to TRBJ2-1, with 14 bases lining up with TRBD2. Germline lookup yields CDR1 MNHEY and CDR2 SMNVEV (reference sequence). The V gene end was trimmed by 4 bases and the J gene end by 2 bases; junction bases not matched to a gene: 4. The CDR3 runs 17 residues. CDR3 in amino acids: CASSWGLAGAPYNEQFF. The DNA for the CDR3 is TGTGCCAGCAGTTGGGGACTAGCGGGAGCCCCCTACAATGAGCAGTTCTTC.

The rearrangement joins TRBV2 to TRBJ2-1; D not certain. Trimming removed 4 bases from V and 0 bases from J, with 13 bases in between. CDR3 length equals 16 residues. Germline assignment: CDR1 SNHLY and CDR2 FYNNEI. The CDR3 region is CASSGTPFSSYNEQFF. The CDR3 DNA sequence: TGTGCCAGCAGTGGCACTCCGTTCTCCTCCTACAATGAGCAGTTCTTC.

This chain connects TRBV4-2 to TRBJ2-1; 11 bases are shared with TRBD2. The length of the CDR3 is 16 residues. Germline V gene sequence: CDR1 LGHNA, CDR2 YNFKEQ. The V segment lost 0 bases and the J segment 3 bases; nucleotides outside the gene matches: 1. The CDR3 sequence: CASSQDGTSGYNEQFF. CDR3 sequence (DNA): TGTGCCAGCAGCCAAGATGGGACTAGCGGCTACAATGAGCAGTTCTTC.

The chain carries TRBV29-1 and TRBJ1-5, with TRBD1 matching over 7 bases. This CDR3 is built from 13 residues. V gave up 5 bases and J gave up 2 bases; unmatched junction bases: 3. Germline loops: CDR1 SQVTM, CDR2 ANQGSEA. Here the CDR3 reads CSVSQGGNQPQHF. The DNA of the CDR3 is TGCAGCGTTTCCCAGGGGGGCAATCAGCCCCAGCATTTT.

This clone was observed once. V gene TRBV7-9 combines with J gene TRBJ2-7; 8 positions agree with TRBD2. The CDR3 is made up of 16 amino acids. V lost 1 base, J lost 1 base, and 6 bases stayed unmatched. The germline gives CDR1 SEHNR, CDR2 FQNEAQ (reference sequence). The CDR3 reads CASSLEGGTRSYEQYF. As DNA, the CDR3 is TGTGCCAGCAGCTTAGAAGGTGGGACTAGGTCCTACGAGCAGTACTTC. Looking up the rest from reference TRBV7-9 and TRBJ2-7 gives the full variable domain: DTGVSQNPRHKITKRGQNVTFRCDPISEHNRLYWYRQTLGQGPEFLTYFQNEAQLEKSRLLSDRFSAERPKGSFSTLEIQRTEQGDSAMYLCASSLEGGTRSYEQYFGPGTRLTVT.

The V gene is TRBV7-9, the J gene TRBJ1-2, with D maybe TRBD1 (6 bases). Germline assignment: CDR1 SEHNR and CDR2 FQNEAQ (reference sequence). Trimming left V 5 bases short and J 6 bases short, with 16 bases between. This CDR3 is 14 amino acids long. CDR3: CASSATTGMDGYTF. The CDR3 DNA sequence: TGTGCCAGCAGCGCTACTACAGGGATGGATGGCTACACCTTC.

This chain uses TRBV11-1 with TRBJ1-1, with 7 bases fitting TRBD1. V lost 3 bases, J lost 1 base, and 8 bases stayed unmatched. Germline assignment: CDR1 SGHAT and CDR2 FQDESV (reference sequence). The CDR3 has 16 amino acids. This chain's CDR3 is CASSFPTQGTNTEAFF. For the CDR3, the DNA is TGTGCCAGCAGCTTCCCGACACAGGGGACGAACACTGAAGCTTTCTTT. The variable domain in full, completed from reference TRBV11-1 and TRBJ1-1, reads EAEVAQSPRYKITEKSQAVAFWCDPISGHATLYWYRQILGQGPELLVQFQDESVVDDSQLPKDRFSAERLKGVDSTLKIQPAELGDSAMYLCASSFPTQGTNTEAFFGQGTRLTVV.

Only a few counts were recorded for this clone. The chain joins TRBV27 to TRBJ2-7, with 10 bases fitting TRBD1. Looked up from germline, CDR1 is MNHEY and CDR2 is SMNVEV (reference sequence). The CDR3 covers 14 residues. The V and J ends lost 4 bases and 6 bases, in that order; junction bases with no gene match: 6. The CDR3 region has the DNA TGTGCCAGCAGTTCTGACAGGGGGCAAAGCGAGCAGTACTTC. Its translation is CASSSDRGQSEQYF.

This CDR3 is CASTSPGLAREKLFF. Here the CDR3 DNA reads TGTGCCAGCACCTCTCCAGGGTTGGCTCGTGAAAAACTGTTTTTT. The V gene is TRBV6-5, the J gene TRBJ1-4; D is perhaps TRBD1 (5 bases). There are 15 residues in the CDR3. Germline V CDR1 and CDR2: MNHEY, SVGAGI. With 7 bases removed from V and 7 bases from J, the gap between germline ends came to 19 bases.

This chain uses TRBV5-8 with TRBJ2-2, with D possibly matching TRBD2 (5 bases). The CDR3 contains 15 residues. Germline loops: CDR1 SGHTS, CDR2 YDEGEE. The ends were cut back, 10 bases at V and 0 bases at J, with 16 bases in the middle. CDR3 residues: CAGGVRQANTGELFF. The CDR3 DNA is TGTGCCGGAGGCGTTCGACAAGCGAACACCGGGGAGCTGTTTTTT.

The gene calls are TRBV7-9 and TRBJ2-5, with unresolved D. Germline V lookup: CDR1 SEHNR, CDR2 FQNEAQ (reference sequence). CDR3 size: 14 residues. V shed 1 base and J shed 2 bases, with 8 bases lying between them. DNA for the CDR3: TGTGCCAGCAGCTTAGGGGCAGATCAAGAGACCCAGTACTTC. As protein: CASSLGADQETQYF.

The J gene is TRBJ2-5, the V gene TRBV7-9; the D gene is possibly TRBD1 (5 bases). V was shortened by 3 bases and J by 2 bases, with 19 bases between the two germline ends. CDR3 length: 17 residues. The germline V gene encodes CDR1 SEHNR and CDR2 FQNEAQ (reference sequence). CDR3 DNA sequence: TGTGCCAGCAGCTTGATGGCCGGTCTGGACATACAAGAGACCCAGTACTTC. Amino acid sequence: CASSLMAGLDIQETQYF. Full variable domain (remainder filled in from reference TRBV7-9 and TRBJ2-5): DTGVSQNPRHKITKRGQNVTFRCDPISEHNRLYWYRQTLGQGPEFLTYFQNEAQLEKSRLLSDRFSAERPKGSFSTLEIQRTEQGDSAMYLCASSLMAGLDIQETQYFGPGTRLLVL.

The genes are TRBV2 and TRBJ2-1; 14 bases are shared with TRBD2. Per the germline V gene, CDR1 is SNHLY and CDR2 is FYNNEI. V dropped 6 bases and J dropped 4; count of bases not matched to a gene: 14. The CDR3 sequence is 19 residues long. CDR3 DNA sequence: TGTGCCAGCAGGGCTGGTAGGACTAGCGGGGGGCCGAGGTACAATGAGCAGTTCTTC. Translation: CASRAGRTSGGPRYNEQFF.

The chain carries TRBV28 and TRBJ1-4; 10 positions match TRBD1. Germline trimming cut 6 bases from V and 1 base from J; bases unmatched to any gene: 8. This CDR3 spans 17 amino acids. Germline V gene sequence: CDR1 MDHEN, CDR2 SYDVKM. The CDR3 region is CASSLPTGGGTNEKLFF. CDR3 nucleotide sequence: TGTGCCAGCAGCCTACCGACAGGGGGCGGAACTAATGAAAAACTGTTTTTT.

This chain joins TRBV10-1 and TRBJ2-3, with 7 bases matching TRBD1. After removal of 6 bases from V and 14 bases from J, the junction contained 11 bases not matched to a gene. CDR3 size: 12 residues. CDR1 WNHNN and CDR2 SYGVQD come from the germline V gene (reference sequence). CDR3 sequence (DNA): TGCGCCAGCAGCTCAGACAGGGTGTTCCGGTATTTT. It is translated as CASSSDRVFRYF.

The chain employs TRBV27 and TRBJ2-7, with 7 bases fitting TRBD1. This CDR3 region has 15 residues. CDR1 and CDR2 (germline): MNHEY, SMNVEV (reference sequence). Trimming cost V 6 bases and J 0 bases; bases outside gene matches: 8. The CDR3: CASRNRGVSSYEQYF. The CDR3 DNA reads TGTGCCAGCAGAAACAGGGGCGTGAGCTCCTACGAGCAGTACTTC.

The gene calls are TRBV5-4 and TRBJ1-2; possible D gene TRBD1, 6 bases. CDR3 length: 12 amino acids. Germline V lookup: CDR1 SGHNT, CDR2 YYREEE (reference sequence). The CDR3 DNA reads TGTGCTATGGGGGCGTCGCATTATGGCTACACCTTC. Protein sequence: CAMGASHYGYTF.

The chain uses TRBV7-9 and TRBJ2-7; 9 nucleotides align to TRBD1. This CDR3 spans 18 amino acids. The trim removed 4 bases at V and 3 bases at J, leaving 16 bases unmatched. CDR1 and CDR2 (germline): SEHNR, FQNEAQ (reference sequence). The CDR3 nucleotides are TGTGCCAGCAGCTACACCGGGACAGGGACAAGGGGGTACTACGAGCAGTACTTC. As protein: CASSYTGTGTRGYYEQYF.

The rearrangement joins TRBV12-3 or TRBV12-4 to TRBJ1-2, with TRBD1 as a possible D gene (6 bases). With 3 bases removed from V and 4 bases from J, the gap between germline ends came to 9 bases. The CDR3 extends over 13 amino acids. The CDR3 nucleotides are TGTGCCAGCAGTTTGGGACACATCTATGGCTACACCTTC. This codes for CASSLGHIYGYTF.